This T cell receptor (beta chain) came from a study of T cell clones after liver transplantation. The CDR3 has 13 amino acids. CDR1 and CDR2 from the germline V gene are SGDLS and YYNGEE. Between the trimmed V and J ends, which lost 3 bases and 2 bases, there was a span of 9 bases. Measured with immunoSEQ multiplex PCR; TCRdb has only the in-frame clones, and not every one. Counted here are around 51,000 clones, 70% to 90% occurring once; the ten biggest clones make up around an eighth. The sequences come from CD8+ T cells from blood, collected 12 months after liver transplant. This sequence originates from a human patient who received a liver transplant. Some of the T cells might come from the graft donor. The chain has TRBV9 and TRBJ2-7; perhaps TRBD2 as D (5 bases). This CDR3 is CASSAGGTYEQYF. In nucleotides, the CDR3 is TGTGCCAGCAGCGCCGGAGGAACCTACGAGCAGTACTTC.